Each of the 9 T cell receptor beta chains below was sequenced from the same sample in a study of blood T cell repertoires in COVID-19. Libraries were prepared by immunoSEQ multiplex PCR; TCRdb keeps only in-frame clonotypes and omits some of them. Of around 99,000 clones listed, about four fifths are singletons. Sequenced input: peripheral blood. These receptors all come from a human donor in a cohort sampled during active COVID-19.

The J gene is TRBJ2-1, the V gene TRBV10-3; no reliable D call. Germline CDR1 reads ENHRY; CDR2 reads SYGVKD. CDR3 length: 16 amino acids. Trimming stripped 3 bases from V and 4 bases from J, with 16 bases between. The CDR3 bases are TGTGCCATCAGTGACCAAAACTTGAGGCAGTACAATGAGCAGTTCTTC. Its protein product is CAISDQNLRQYNEQFF.

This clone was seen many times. Written as DNA, the CDR3 is TGTGCCAGCAGCTTAAGGACAGGGGGCACTAACTATGGCTACACCTTC. Translating gives CASSLRTGGTNYGYTF. The chain links TRBV5-5 to TRBJ1-2; 11 nucleotides match TRBD1. This CDR3 is 16 amino acids long. CDR1 is SGHKS and CDR2 is YYEKEE in the germline V gene (reference sequence). V shed 2 bases, J shed 0 bases, and the junction held 3 bases outside the gene matches.

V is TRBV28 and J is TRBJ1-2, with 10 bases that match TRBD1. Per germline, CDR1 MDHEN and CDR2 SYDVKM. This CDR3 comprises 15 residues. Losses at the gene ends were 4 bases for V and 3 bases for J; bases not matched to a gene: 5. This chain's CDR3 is CASSSGQGGDYGYTF. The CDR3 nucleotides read TGTGCCAGCAGTTCCGGACAGGGGGGCGACTATGGCTACACCTTC.

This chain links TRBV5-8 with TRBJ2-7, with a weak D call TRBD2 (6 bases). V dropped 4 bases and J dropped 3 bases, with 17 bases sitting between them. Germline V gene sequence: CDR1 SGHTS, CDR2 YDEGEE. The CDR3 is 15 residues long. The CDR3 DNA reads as TGTGCCAGCAGCGAACGGAGGGAGTCACGCTACGAGCAGTACTTC. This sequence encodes CASSERRESRYEQYF. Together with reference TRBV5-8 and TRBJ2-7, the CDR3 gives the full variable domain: EAGVTQSPTHLIKTRGQQATLRCSPISGHTSVYWYQQALGLGLQFLLWYDEGEERNRGNFPPRFSGRQFPNYSSELNVNALELEDSALYLCASSERRESRYEQYFGPGTRLTVT.

The chain's CDR3 is CASSYVGLAGVEQFF. CDR3 bases: TGTGCCAGCAGTTACGTGGGACTAGCGGGAGTTGAGCAGTTCTTC. The rearrangement uses TRBV6-5 and TRBJ2-1, with 14 bases fitting TRBD2. Germline loops: CDR1 MNHEY, CDR2 SVGAGI. This CDR3 spans 15 amino acids. V lost 2 bases, J lost 9 bases, and 3 bases stayed unmatched.

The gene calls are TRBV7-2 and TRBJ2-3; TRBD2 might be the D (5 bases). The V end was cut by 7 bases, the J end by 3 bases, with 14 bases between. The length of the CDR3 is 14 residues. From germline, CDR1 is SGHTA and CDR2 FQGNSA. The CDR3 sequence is CASTVRGLTDTQYF. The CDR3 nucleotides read TGTGCCAGCACCGTTCGGGGTTTGACAGATACGCAGTATTTT.

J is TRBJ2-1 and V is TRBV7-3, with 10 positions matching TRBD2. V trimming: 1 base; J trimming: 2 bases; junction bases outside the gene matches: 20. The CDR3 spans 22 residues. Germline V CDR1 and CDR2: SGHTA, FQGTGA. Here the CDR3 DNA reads TGTGCCAGCAGCTTAAATTTGGGTGACGCGCTAGCGGGAGAGTTAGCCTACAATGAGCAGTTCTTC. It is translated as CASSLNLGDALAGELAYNEQFF.

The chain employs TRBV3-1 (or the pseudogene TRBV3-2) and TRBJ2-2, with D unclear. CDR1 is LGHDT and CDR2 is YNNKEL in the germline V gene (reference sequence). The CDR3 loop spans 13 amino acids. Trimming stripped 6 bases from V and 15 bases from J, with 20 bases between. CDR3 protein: CASSLSIPGWVFF. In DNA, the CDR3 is TGTGCCAGCAGTCTCTCTATTCCCGGGTGGGTGTTTTTT.

The CDR3 sequence: CASSLELVGELFF. For the CDR3, the DNA is TGTGCCAGCAGCTTAGAACTTGTCGGGGAGCTGTTTTTT. The J gene is TRBJ2-2, the V gene TRBV7-9; D call uncertain. The V and J ends lost 1 base and 7 bases respectively, with 7 bases between them. In germline, CDR1 is SEHNR, CDR2 FQNEAQ (reference sequence). The CDR3 covers 13 residues.